These T cell receptor beta chains were read from a single sample in a study of T-cell memory formation after mild COVID-19. TCRdb reprocessed the 5' RACE reads via MiXCR and lists one record per CDR3 protein. There are hundreds of thousands of distinct CDR3 sequences in the sample; around a sixth occur only once, and 9% to 15% lies in the top ten. Material for sequencing was PBMCs or a T cell subset sorted from them (not recorded which). Source of these receptors: an adult woman who had mild COVID-19 (a few samples of this study predate the infection). Cell type and time point are not known. The CDR3 runs from the conserved cysteine through the conserved F or W. The D gene is left open where the match is weak. Expanded clones get a size class; other rows say once, few or many, or leave the size out.

V: TRBV6-6; size: NA; length: 15; J: TRBJ2-1; D: TRBD2; CDR3: CASTLSGRPYNEQFF; DNA: TGTGCCAGCACCCTTAGCGGGAGACCCTACAATGAGCAGTTCTTC
V: TRBV7-9; size: NA; length: 16; J: TRBJ2-5; D: TRBD2; CDR3: CASSPGTSGSQETQYF; DNA: TGTGCCAGCAGCCCGGGGACTAGCGGGAGCCAAGAGACCCAGTACTTC
V: TRBV12-3/TRBV12-4; size: NA; length: 16; J: TRBJ2-1; D: NA; CDR3: CASSPKTPSSYNEQFF; DNA: TGTGCCAGCAGTCCCAAGACTCCGAGCTCCTACAATGAGCAGTTCTTC
V: TRBV6-1; size: NA; length: 15; J: TRBJ2-1; D: TRBD1; CDR3: CASSEMGQGYNEQFF; DNA: TGTGCCAGCAGTGAAATGGGACAGGGTTACAATGAGCAGTTCTTC
V: TRBV30; size: NA; length: 14; J: TRBJ2-1; D: TRBD2; CDR3: CAWSRDRGGGKQFF; DNA: TGTGCCTGGAGTAGGGACCGCGGGGGAGGTAAGCAGTTCTTC
V: TRBV7-8; size: few; length: 13; J: TRBJ1-1; D: NA; CDR3: CASSSQGYTEAFF; DNA: TGTGCCAGCAGCTCACAGGGATACACTGAAGCTTTCTTT
V: TRBV24-1; size: NA; length: 13; J: TRBJ1-5; D: NA; CDR3: CATSDNPTGAQHF; DNA: TGTGCCACCAGTGATAACCCCACCGGAGCCCAGCATTTT
V: TRBV20-1; size: NA; length: 14; J: TRBJ2-2; D: NA; CDR3: CSAVPGHSTGELFF; DNA: TGCAGTGCTGTGCCGGGACATAGCACCGGGGAGCTGTTTTTT
V: TRBV7-2; size: NA; length: 14; J: TRBJ1-1; D: NA; CDR3: CASSITGLNTEAFF; DNA: TGTGCCAGCAGCATTACAGGGTTGAACACTGAAGCTTTCTTT
V: TRBV30; size: few; length: 13; J: TRBJ2-1; D: NA; CDR3: CAWSRDGDNEQFF; DNA: TGTGCCTGGAGTCGTGATGGTGACAATGAGCAGTTCTTC
V: TRBV4-1; size: few; length: 16; J: TRBJ1-1; D: TRBD1; CDR3: CASSQDNRGPDTEAFF; DNA: TGCGCCAGCAGCCAAGATAACAGGGGGCCGGACACTGAAGCTTTCTTT
V: TRBV12-3/TRBV12-4; size: few; length: 15; J: TRBJ2-7; D: NA; CDR3: CASSLGTDLRYEQYF; DNA: TGTGCCAGCAGTTTAGGGACGGACCTCCGCTACGAGCAGTACTTC
V: TRBV7-9; size: NA; length: 12; J: TRBJ2-4; D: NA; CDR3: CASSPEGPIQYF; DNA: TGTGCCAGCAGCCCAGAGGGACCCATTCAGTACTTC
V: TRBV4-1; size: NA; length: 17; J: TRBJ2-7; D: NA; CDR3: CASSQGDGRRVDYEQYF; DNA: TGCGCCAGCAGCCAAGGAGATGGGCGCCGAGTTGACTACGAGCAGTACTTC
V: TRBV10-3; size: NA; length: 13; J: TRBJ1-5; D: NA; CDR3: CAISESANQPQHF; DNA: TGTGCCATCAGTGAGTCGGCCAATCAGCCCCAGCATTTT
V: TRBV7-8; size: NA; length: 14; J: TRBJ1-1; D: NA; CDR3: CASSLDTLGIGAFF; DNA: TGTGCCAGCAGCTTAGATACTTTGGGGATTGGGGCTTTCTTT
V: TRBV9; size: NA; length: 14; J: TRBJ2-7; D: TRBD1; CDR3: CASSVGGTGGQQYF; DNA: TGTGCCAGCAGCGTAGGGGGGACAGGGGGCCAGCAGTACTTC
V: TRBV3-1; size: few; length: 14; J: TRBJ1-1; D: NA; CDR3: CASSQTGGRTEAFF; DNA: TGTGCCAGCAGCCAAACGGGAGGAAGGACTGAAGCTTTCTTT
V: TRBV11-2; size: many; length: 13; J: TRBJ1-2; D: TRBD1; CDR3: CASSPGQLGGYTF; DNA: TGTGCCAGCAGCCCGGGACAGCTGGGGGGCTACACCTTC
V: TRBV12-3/TRBV12-4; size: NA; length: 13; J: TRBJ2-1; D: NA; CDR3: CASSFFRNNEQFF; DNA: TGTGCCAGCAGTTTTTTTAGGAACAATGAGCAGTTCTTC
V: TRBV6-2/TRBV6-3; size: few; length: 16; J: TRBJ1-5; D: NA; CDR3: CASSPGTPDSNQPQHF; DNA: TGTGCCAGCAGCCCCGGGACACCGGATAGCAATCAGCCCCAGCATTTT
V: TRBV9; size: NA; length: 17; J: TRBJ2-2; D: TRBD2; CDR3: CASSVELAGVHTGELFF; DNA: TGTGCCAGCAGCGTAGAACTAGCGGGAGTCCACACCGGGGAGCTGTTTTTT
V: TRBV5-6; size: NA; length: 14; J: TRBJ1-1; D: NA; CDR3: CASSLVGRGAEAFF; DNA: TGTGCCAGCAGCTTGGTCGGACGGGGGGCTGAAGCTTTCTTT
V: TRBV7-9; size: NA; length: 14; J: TRBJ1-5; D: TRBD1; CDR3: CASSLSTGVQPQHF; DNA: TGTGCCAGCAGCTTATCGACAGGGGTTCAGCCCCAGCATTTT
V: TRBV6-1; size: few; length: 13; J: TRBJ1-1; D: NA; CDR3: CASRAGQGIEAFF; DNA: TGTGCCAGCAGAGCGGGTCAGGGAATAGAAGCTTTCTTT
V: TRBV24-1; size: NA; length: 12; J: TRBJ2-1; D: NA; CDR3: CATERVSGEQFF; DNA: TGTGCCACGGAAAGAGTATCCGGTGAGCAGTTCTTC
V: TRBV7-2; size: many; length: 14; J: TRBJ1-1; D: TRBD1; CDR3: CASSLAGTGRSWFF; DNA: TGTGCCAGCAGCCTAGCCGGGACAGGGAGAAGTTGGTTCTTT
V: TRBV9; size: few; length: 12; J: TRBJ2-1; D: NA; CDR3: CASSKTGTRQFF; DNA: TGTGCCAGCAGTAAAACCGGGACACGACAGTTCTTC
V: TRBV7-3; size: many; length: 17; J: TRBJ2-3; D: TRBD2; CDR3: CASSLTKGGRATDTQYF; DNA: TGTGCCAGCAGCTTAACTAAGGGCGGGAGGGCCACAGATACGCAGTATTTT
V: TRBV18; size: NA; length: 16; J: TRBJ1-1; D: NA; CDR3: CASTLSVLGENTEAFF; DNA: TGTGCCAGCACCCTATCTGTTCTGGGTGAGAACACTGAAGCTTTCTTT
V: TRBV5-1; size: few; length: 14; J: TRBJ1-2; D: TRBD1; CDR3: CASTFDRVNYGYTF; DNA: TGCGCCAGCACCTTCGACAGGGTTAACTATGGCTACACCTTC
V: TRBV11-2; size: many; length: 15; J: TRBJ2-3; D: TRBD2; CDR3: CASSPLAEWGDTQYF; DNA: TGTGCCAGCAGCCCGCTAGCGGAATGGGGAGATACGCAGTATTTT
V: TRBV12-3/TRBV12-4; size: few; length: 15; J: TRBJ1-1; D: TRBD1; CDR3: CASSFLTGGTTEAFF; DNA: TGTGCCAGCAGCTTCCTCACAGGGGGCACCACTGAAGCTTTCTTT
V: TRBV6-6; size: few; length: 15; J: TRBJ2-1; D: NA; CDR3: CATHSRTSVYNEQFF; DNA: TGTGCCACCCACTCCAGGACATCGGTCTACAATGAGCAGTTCTTC
V: TRBV30; size: NA; length: 15; J: TRBJ2-7; D: TRBD2; CDR3: CAWSVSLAGAGEQYF; DNA: TGTGCCTGGAGTGTAAGTCTAGCGGGAGCGGGGGAGCAGTACTTC
V: TRBV9; size: NA; length: 15; J: TRBJ1-1; D: NA; CDR3: CASSVQYYVDTEAFF; DNA: TGTGCCAGCAGCGTACAGTATTATGTGGATACTGAAGCTTTCTTT
V: TRBV29-1; size: NA; length: 13; J: TRBJ2-7; D: TRBD2; CDR3: CSAGRGGPAEQYF; DNA: TGCAGCGCCGGACGGGGGGGGCCGGCCGAGCAGTACTTC
V: TRBV3-1; size: few; length: 13; J: TRBJ2-4; D: NA; CDR3: CASSQAGLDIQYF; DNA: TGTGCCAGCAGCCAAGCGGGATTGGACATTCAGTACTTC
V: TRBV4-3; size: many; length: 13; J: TRBJ2-7; D: NA; CDR3: CASSPRGGHEQYF; DNA: TGCGCCAGCAGCCCCAGGGGAGGCCACGAGCAGTACTTC
V: TRBV24-1; size: few; length: 15; J: TRBJ2-1; D: TRBD2; CDR3: CATSDLAGSLNEQFF; DNA: TGTGCCACCAGTGATTTAGCGGGGTCGTTGAATGAGCAGTTCTTC